The rows below give T cell receptor beta chains drawn from one sample of a study of vaccination effects on CD4 cells after COVID-19. These TCRs are of unknown antigen specificity. Produced via immunoSEQ multiplex PCR; TCRdb's table is partial and in-frame only. This sample yields nearly 45,000 clones, of which around 74% are seen a single time; under 30% belongs to the top ten. Sequencing used CD4+ T cells from PBMCs cultured with a peptide pool, obtained before COVID-19 vaccination. These receptors originate from a human donor who had a prior SARS-CoV-2 infection. CDR3s include the opening cysteine and the closing phenylalanine or tryptophan. D genes are given only for firm matches. Rows give clone size only sometimes, using once, few, many, or a class for an expanded clone.

TRBJ2-2 NA TRBV5-1 NA TGCGCCAGCAGCTTGGGGGCTAGCGCGAACACCGGGGAGCTGTTTTTT CASSLGASANTGELFF
TRBJ2-7 TRBD2 TRBV5-4 NA TGTGCCAGCAGCTTACTAGCGGGGGATACCTACGAGCAGTACTTC CASSLLAGDTYEQYF
TRBJ1-2 NA TRBV9 NA TGTGCCAGCAGCTTAGACACTAACTATGGCTACACCTTC CASSLDTNYGYTF
TRBJ2-3 NA TRBV11-1 NA TGTGCCAGCCCCTTTGAGGTCAGGTGCACAGATACGCAGTATTTT CASPFEVRCTDTQYF
TRBJ2-5 TRBD2 TRBV5-1 NA TGCGCCAGCAGCCCCCGGGGTAGCGGGGGGGAAGAGACCCAGTACTTC CASSPRGSGGEETQYF
TRBJ2-7 NA TRBV18 NA TGTGCCAGCTCCCCGCCGGACAACTACTACGAGCAGTACTTC CASSPPDNYYEQYF
TRBJ1-2 NA TRBV19 NA TGTGCCAGTAGTATTTCTGCCGCGGGGAACTATGGCTACACCTTC CASSISAAGNYGYTF
TRBJ1-2 TRBD1 TRBV2 NA TGTGCCAGCAGTGTGATACAGGGGGCGAACTATGGCTACACCTTC CASSVIQGANYGYTF
TRBJ2-2 NA TRBV12-3/TRBV12-4 NA TGTGCCAGCAGATACGTTACCGGGGAGCTGTTTTTT CASRYVTGELFF
TRBJ1-2 TRBD1 TRBV5-6 NA TGTGCCAGCAGCTTTCCGGGACAGGGGGCTTATGGCTACACCTTC CASSFPGQGAYGYTF
TRBJ1-2 TRBD1 TRBV5-4 few TGTGCCAGCAGCTGGGCGACAGGGGACTATGGCTACACCTTC CASSWATGDYGYTF
TRBJ2-7 NA TRBV15 NA TGTGCCACCAGCAGAGATCGGCCAGCTTACGAGCAGTACTTC CATSRDRPAYEQYF
TRBJ2-2 NA TRBV18 NA TGTGCCAGCTCGCGGGACCCGGCCTTCCGGGAGCTGTTTTTT CASSRDPAFRELFF
TRBJ2-3 NA TRBV5-4 NA TGTGCCAGCAGCTGGGGGGCGGGAACTAGCACAGATACGCAGTATTTT CASSWGAGTSTDTQYF
TRBJ1-2 NA TRBV7-2 once TGTGCCAGCAGCTCAACAGGGTTCCATGGCTACACCTTC CASSSTGFHGYTF
TRBJ2-3 NA TRBV5-1 NA TGCGCCAGCAGCTTGGAGGGTTTCACAGATACGCAGTATTTT CASSLEGFTDTQYF
TRBJ2-1 TRBD2 TRBV10-3 NA TGTGCCATCAGCCAGGGACTACGTTACAATGAGCAGTTCTTC CAISQGLRYNEQFF
TRBJ2-2 TRBD1 TRBV7-9 NA TGTGCCAGCAGCCCCGGGACAGGGGACACCGGGGAGCTGTTTTTT CASSPGTGDTGELFF
TRBJ1-2 NA TRBV6-5 once TGTGCCAGCAGTTACTTTGGGGGGGCGTATGGCTACACCTTC CASSYFGGAYGYTF
TRBJ1-2 NA TRBV6-2/TRBV6-3 few TGTGCCAGCAGTTACCCCTCTGATGGCTACACCTTC CASSYPSDGYTF
TRBJ2-1 TRBD2 TRBV18 NA TGTGCCAGCTCACCAGGGGCTAGCGGGGCTGAGAATGAGCAGTTCTTC CASSPGASGAENEQFF
TRBJ1-5 NA TRBV6-2/TRBV6-3 NA TGTGCCAGCAGTTACCGGGAGGCGGATAGCAATCAGCCCCAGCATTTT CASSYREADSNQPQHF
TRBJ2-7 TRBD1 TRBV5-1 once TGCGCCAGCAGCACAGGACAGGGGCTCCCCTACGAGCAGTACTTC CASSTGQGLPYEQYF
TRBJ1-4 TRBD1 TRBV5-5 NA TGTGCCAGCAGCTGGACAGGGTTTGGAGATGAAAAACTGTTTTTT CASSWTGFGDEKLFF
TRBJ2-1 TRBD2 TRBV28 NA TGTGCCAGCAGCTTAGCGGGGCGAGGCCTGGGGGATGAGCAGTTCTTC CASSLAGRGLGDEQFF
TRBJ2-4 NA TRBV2 NA TGTGCCAGCAGTGAAACGGGCCGACCGAACATTCAGTACTTC CASSETGRPNIQYF
TRBJ2-3 TRBD2 TRBV25-1 NA TGTGCCGTAACGGGGGGGCGAGATACGCAGTATTTT CAVTGGRDTQYF
TRBJ2-4 NA TRBV7-9 few TGTGCCAGCAGCCTCGTGGGGGGAGCCAAAAACATTCAGTACTTC CASSLVGGAKNIQYF
TRBJ2-5 TRBD2 TRBV3-1/TRBV3-2 NA TGTGCCAGCAGCCCGACTAGCGGTCAAGAGACCCAGTACTTC CASSPTSGQETQYF
TRBJ1-6 TRBD1 TRBV5-1 few TGCGCCAGCAGCTTGGGCACAGGGGGCGAATCACCCCTCCACTTT CASSLGTGGESPLHF